This T cell receptor (beta chain) came from a study of blood T cell repertoires in COVID-19. The overall study: The analysed material was cDNA or gDNA that came from T cells, B-cell-depleted T cells, or PBMCs.

V shed 4 bases and J shed 6 bases, with 10 bases lying between them. Germline lookup yields CDR1 SGHTA and CDR2 FQGNSA. There are 13 residues in the CDR3. How the authors handled the data: Amplified reference gene primers provided the basis for estimating nucleated cell counts. Profiling relied on immunoSEQ multiplex PCR, and the TCRdb table lists in-frame clones only, not all of them. V and J calls and clone size come straight from that table; D and trimming were deduced from the DNA. The sample lists a few hundred thousand clones; more than 80% were seen once. Only one count was recorded for this clone.

The rearrangement uses TRBV7-2 and TRBJ1-5; D is unresolved. The sequenced sample consisted of peripheral blood. The TCR originated in a woman in her 30s with COVID-19, enrolled during active disease. The CDR3 reads CASSYNRFQPQHF. As DNA, the CDR3 is TGTGCCAGCAGCTACAACCGTTTTCAGCCCCAGCATTTT.